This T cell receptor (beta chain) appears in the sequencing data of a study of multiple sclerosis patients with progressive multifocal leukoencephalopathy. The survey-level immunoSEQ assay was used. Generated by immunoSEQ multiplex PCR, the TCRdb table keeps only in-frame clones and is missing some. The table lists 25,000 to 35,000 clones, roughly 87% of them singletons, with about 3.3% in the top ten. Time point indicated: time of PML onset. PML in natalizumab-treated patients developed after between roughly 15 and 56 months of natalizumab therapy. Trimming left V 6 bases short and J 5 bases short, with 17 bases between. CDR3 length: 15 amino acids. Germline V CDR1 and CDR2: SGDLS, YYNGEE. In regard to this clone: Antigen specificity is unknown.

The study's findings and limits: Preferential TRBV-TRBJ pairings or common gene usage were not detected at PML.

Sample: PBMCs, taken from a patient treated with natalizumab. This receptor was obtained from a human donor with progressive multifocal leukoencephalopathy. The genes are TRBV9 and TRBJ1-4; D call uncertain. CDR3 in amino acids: CASNTRGLGNEKLFF. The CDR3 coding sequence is TGTGCCAGCAACACTCGGGGTTTGGGAAATGAAAAACTGTTTTTT.